This T cell receptor beta chain was observed in a study of vaccination effects on CD4 cells after COVID-19 (dated by TCRdb to 2021 to 2024). Concerning the study at large: Across the study, the median time from the second dose to post-vaccine sampling was 72 days (range 14 to 241). SARS-CoV-2 spike-specific CD4+ TCR repertoires were compared before and after mRNA vaccination in COVID-19 convalescent patients and in infection-naive vaccine recipients. A total of 10 COVID-19 convalescent patients and a handful of SARS-CoV-2-naive healthy vaccine recipients were included in the full study. In the study, cultures from other donors were sequenced using the Oncomine TCR Beta short-read assay on an Illumina iSeq 100. What the work shows at the level of the full study, not this receptor alone: Among healthy vaccine recipients, nearly all vaccine-induced clones were SARS-CoV-2 mono-reactive, and just 1 of 255 was cross-reactive with common cold coronaviruses. The study was limited by a small number of convalescent patients and lacked early post-infection timepoints. Both infection-induced and vaccine-induced clones contracted markedly at late post-vaccination timepoints, which is consistent with waning T cell responses.

In the ViraFEST assay, PBMC were stimulated with viral peptide pools, and TCR sequencing was then used to find antigen-specific CD4+ T cell clonotypes based on their expansion. After approximately 11 days of culture, CD4+ T cells were isolated with the EasySep CD4+ T cell isolation kit. Participants received two doses of either the BNT162b2 or the mRNA-1273 mRNA SARS-CoV-2 vaccine. The absence of prior SARS-CoV-2 infection in healthy vaccine recipients was confirmed by negative nucleocapsid antibodies before and after vaccination. A few million PBMC per well were cultured with approximately 10 ug/ml peptides in IMDM containing around 5.3% human AB serum, approximately 10 IU/ml IL-2 and gentamicin. Half of the culture medium was replaced with fresh IL-2-containing medium on days 3 and 7. Each peptide stimulation condition was cultured in triplicate wells unless otherwise noted. PBMC were separated from whole blood using Ficoll-Paque Plus gradient centrifugation and were then either cryopreserved at -140C or used fresh. The overlapping peptide pools covered the spike proteins of SARS-CoV-2 and of the common cold coronaviruses HCoV-NL63, HCoV-OC43 and HCoV-229E. Genomic DNA was extracted from cultured CD4+ T cells with the QIAamp micro DNA kit.

The library was built by means of the immunoSEQ multiplex PCR assay. DNA from the cultured, isolated CD4+ T cells was subjected to TCR beta CDR3 sequencing. For the original study's pipeline: The analysis removed non-productive TCR sequences, trimmed reads to the CDR3 region, and retained only CDR3s that were 7 or more amino acids long. The MANAFEST web app was used to identify antigen-specific clonotypes by comparing expansion in peptide wells with expansion in reference cultures. To count as positive, a clone had to show expansion at FDR<0.05 compared with the reference and with all other wells, an odds ratio above 5, and a frequency above 0.1% in two replicate wells. A clonotype was defined as cross-reactive if the clonotype was significantly expanded both in SARS-CoV-2 spike wells and in at least one common cold coronavirus spike condition. CDR3 similarity was assessed by Levenshtein distance using the stringdist R package, and unrooted trees were constructed with ape in R 3.6.1. TCRdb took over this immuneACCESS table, retaining in-frame rearrangements with V and J assigned. Such tables are incomplete; in checked studies, under half of the missing clones stem from an unresolved V gene, and the remainder is unexplained. D and trimming were read from the DNA, whereas the V and J calls and clone size are those reported in that table. The table for this sample lists 55,000 to 70,000 clones; under 85% of them were counted only once. 0.9% to 1% of the sample is taken by the ten largest.

Counted from cysteine to phenylalanine, this CDR3 has 12 amino acids. Only the CDR3 portion is preserved as DNA: 36 bases, with reading frame beginning at the first base. Trimming accounts for 8 bases at V and 5 bases at J, while the number of junction bases matched to no gene is 2. Per the germline V gene (reference sequence), MNHEY is the CDR1 and SMNVEV is the CDR2. This clone was counted a single time. What this receptor recognizes is not known. Per-nucleotide qualities are absent, and no much larger clonotype sits a single base away. Material: CD4+ T cells from PBMCs cultured with HCoV-OC43 spike peptides, obtained after COVID-19 vaccination. The sample's cell subset or site label, decoded: HCoV-OC43 spike overlapping peptide pool stimulation. Rearrangement joined TRBV27 to TRBJ1-2; 10 of the junction bases match TRBD1. The receptor comes from a human donor who received a COVID-19 vaccine. The nucleotide sequence reads TGTGCCAGCGGGGACAGGGGATATGGCTACACCTTC. This sequence encodes CASGDRGYGYTF.